The 18 T cell receptor beta chains presented below share a single source sample, sequenced in a study of cytomegalovirus exposure and HLA in healthy donors (dated by TCRdb to the late 2010s). Preparation of the library involved the immunoSEQ multiplex PCR assay. TCRdb provides this immuneACCESS table in a form limited to in-frame rearrangements. Some clones are lacking; in checked studies, under half of them reflect an unresolved V gene, and why the rest are absent is not known. The sample includes more than 200,000 clones, with 90% observed a single time. The ten largest clones represent 3.1% of the sample. The sample comprised PBMCs. These receptors all stem from a woman aged 25 to 39 in good health and CMV-seronegative.

The V and J genes are TRBV5-1 and TRBJ2-1; 8 bases are shared with TRBD2. V lost 1 base and J lost 6; bases outside the gene matches: 6. The CDR3 length is 15 residues. The germline V gene has CDR1 SGHRS and CDR2 YFSETQ. In DNA form, the CDR3 reads TGCGCCAGCAGCTTGACAGCGGGAGTGGTCAATGAGCAGTTCTTC. Its protein product is CASSLTAGVVNEQFF.

J is TRBJ2-3 and V is TRBV7-2, with D uncertain. Per germline, CDR1 SGHTA and CDR2 FQGNSA. The CDR3 length is 13 residues. V lost 0 bases, J lost 5 bases, and 6 bases lay in between. CDR3 protein: CASSLASLDTQYF. CDR3 in DNA: TGTGCCAGCAGCTTAGCCAGCCTAGATACGCAGTATTTT. Full variable domain (rest looked up from reference TRBV7-2 and TRBJ2-3): GAGVSQSPSNKVTEKGKDVELRCDPISGHTALYWYRQSLGQGLEFLIYFQGNSAPDKSGLPSDRFSAERTGGSVSTLTIQRTQQEDSAVYLCASSLASLDTQYFGPGTRLTVL.

This clone has only a few counts. This chain connects TRBV10-3 to TRBJ2-7; D is tentatively TRBD1 or TRBD2 (6 bases each). Per germline, CDR1 ENHRY and CDR2 SYGVKD. The CDR3 has 14 amino acids. The V and J ends lost 7 bases and 5 bases respectively, with 18 bases between them. The CDR3, as DNA: TGTGCCATCACTCCACGAGGGGGGATCGACGAGCAGTACTTC. The encoded protein is CAITPRGGIDEQYF.

This clone was detected once. The chain recombines TRBV27 with TRBJ2-7, with D tentatively TRBD2 (5 bases). The ends were cut back, 3 bases at V and 2 bases at J, with 11 bases in the middle. The CDR3 has 14 residues. CDR1 and CDR2 from the germline V gene are MNHEY and SMNVEV (reference sequence). The CDR3 DNA is TGTGCCAGCAGTTTTGGGCTAGCCCCCTACGAGCAGTACTTC. Its protein is CASSFGLAPYEQYF.

The V gene is TRBV25-1, the J gene TRBJ2-6, with 11 bases that match TRBD1. V gave up 4 bases and J gave up 0 bases; unmatched junction bases: 2. Germline CDR1 MGHDK, CDR2 SYGVNS. The CDR3 is made up of 17 amino acids. In nucleotides, the CDR3 is TGTGCCAGCAGTGGGACAGGGGGCGACTCTGGGGCCAACGTCCTGACTTTC. As protein: CASSGTGGDSGANVLTF. Complete variable domain (other parts from reference TRBV25-1 and TRBJ2-6): EADIYQTPRYLVIGTGKKITLECSQTMGHDKMYWYQQDPGMELHLIHYSYGVNSTEKGDLSSESTVSRIRTEHFPLTLESARPSHTSQYLCASSGTGGDSGANVLTFGAGSRLTVL.

The chain joins TRBV29-1 to TRBJ2-7; 8 nucleotides agree with TRBD1. The CDR3 runs to 17 residues. With 8 bases clipped from V and 5 bases from J, the junction kept 23 bases outside the gene matches. In germline, CDR1 is SQVTM, CDR2 ANQGSEA. CDR3 in DNA: TGCAGCTCCTTCTATTGGGCTTGGACAGGGATAATCCACGAGCAGTACTTC. Its translation: CSSFYWAWTGIIHEQYF.

The chain recombines TRBV7-2 with TRBJ2-1; D might be TRBD1 or TRBD2, each matching 5 bases. The V and J ends lost 2 bases and 7 bases respectively, with 12 bases between them. The germline V gene has CDR1 SGHTA and CDR2 FQGNSA. The CDR3 length is 14 residues. The CDR3 bases are TGTGCCAGCAGCTTAATATCAGGGAGTAATGAGCAGTTCTTC. Encoded protein: CASSLISGSNEQFF.

V gene TRBV6-1 combines with J gene TRBJ1-2, with 11 bases that match TRBD1. From germline, CDR1 is MNHNS and CDR2 SASEGT. This CDR3 contains 14 residues. With 4 bases clipped from V and 5 bases from J, the junction kept 3 bases outside the gene matches. This chain's CDR3 is CASSVGQGVYGYTF. The CDR3 nucleotides are TGTGCCAGCAGTGTGGGACAGGGGGTTTATGGCTACACCTTC.

V gene TRBV28 combines with J gene TRBJ2-7, with 7 bases fitting TRBD1. This CDR3 region has 15 residues. Trimming removed 3 bases from V and 0 bases from J; junction bases left unmatched: 5. The germline gives CDR1 MDHEN, CDR2 SYDVKM. The CDR3 bases are TGTGCCAGCAGTTTGGTTAGGACAGGCTCCTACGAGCAGTACTTC. It translates to CASSLVRTGSYEQYF.

This chain connects TRBV29-1 to TRBJ2-1, with 8 bases that match TRBD1. The CDR3 extends over 14 amino acids. V lost 7 bases to trimming and J lost 5 bases; unmatched junction nucleotides: 10. Germline values: CDR1 SQVTM, CDR2 ANQGSEA. CDR3 loop: CSGGAGTGNNEQFF. The CDR3 coding sequence is TGCAGCGGGGGCGCCGGGACAGGCAACAATGAGCAGTTCTTC.

V is TRBV14 and J is TRBJ1-1, with D possibly matching TRBD1 (5 bases). This CDR3 has 14 residues. Trimming left V 1 base short and J 3 bases short, with 9 bases between. In germline, CDR1 is SGHDN, CDR2 FVKESK. CDR3 residues: CASSQVRGHTEAFF. The CDR3 region has the DNA TGTGCCAGCAGCCAAGTCCGGGGACACACTGAAGCTTTCTTT. The whole variable domain, filled in from reference TRBV14 and TRBJ1-1, reads EAGVTQFPSHSVIEKGQTVTLRCDPISGHDNLYWYRRVMGKEIKFLLHFVKESKQDESGMPNNRFLAERTGGTYSTLKVQPAELEDSGVYFCASSQVRGHTEAFFGQGTRLTVV.

V is TRBV5-1 and J is TRBJ2-3; D is undetermined. The V end lost 0 bases, the J end lost 2 bases, and 7 bases lay between the germline ends. Germline V lookup: CDR1 SGHRS, CDR2 YFSETQ. The CDR3 consists of 14 residues. As DNA, the CDR3 is TGCGCCAGCAGCTTGGAGGTTTACACAGATACGCAGTATTTT. Protein sequence: CASSLEVYTDTQYF. Filled out from reference TRBV5-1 and TRBJ2-3, the complete variable domain reads KAGVTQTPRYLIKTRGQQVTLSCSPISGHRSVSWYQQTPGQGLQFLFEYFSETQRNKGNFPGRFSGRQFSNSRSEMNVSTLELGDSALYLCASSLEVYTDTQYFGPGTRLTVL.

This clone was observed a single time. The chain combines TRBV28 with TRBJ2-1; D gene uncertain. This CDR3 is built from 17 residues. The germline V and J ends were trimmed by 5 bases and 0 bases, with 17 bases remaining between them. Germline V gene sequence: CDR1 MDHEN, CDR2 SYDVKM. CDR3 sequence reads: CASSPYGQLGSYNEQFF. Here the CDR3 DNA reads TGTGCCAGCAGTCCCTATGGGCAGCTTGGCTCCTACAATGAGCAGTTCTTC. Supplemented by reference TRBV28 and TRBJ2-1, the full variable domain reads DVKVTQSSRYLVKRTGEKVFLECVQDMDHENMFWYRQDPGLGLRLIYFSYDVKMKEKGDIPEGYSVSREKKERFSLILESASTNQTSMYLCASSPYGQLGSYNEQFFGPGTRLTVL.

The CDR3 DNA reads as TGTGCCAGCAGCCCTCAGGGGGCGCGGGCAGAGCAGTACTTC. As protein: CASSPQGARAEQYF. The chain joins TRBV7-2 to TRBJ2-7; the match to TRBD1 covers 8 bases. This CDR3 has 14 amino acids. V trimming: 5 bases; J trimming: 7 bases; junction bases outside the gene matches: 10. Germline-derived CDR1 and CDR2 are SGHTA and FQGNSA. Full variable domain (outside the CDR3, taken from reference TRBV7-2 and TRBJ2-7): GAGVSQSPSNKVTEKGKDVELRCDPISGHTALYWYRQSLGQGLEFLIYFQGNSAPDKSGLPSDRFSAERTGGSVSTLTIQRTQQEDSAVYLCASSPQGARAEQYFGPGTRLTVT.

The chain links TRBV5-8 to TRBJ2-7, with 8 nucleotides matching TRBD1. The germline V gene has CDR1 SGHTS and CDR2 YDEGEE. V lost 4 bases and J lost 3; bases outside the gene matches: 6. The CDR3 loop spans 14 amino acids. DNA for the CDR3: TGTGCCAGCAGCCGCCGGGGACAGGTCTACGAGCAGTACTTC. Its translation: CASSRRGQVYEQYF.

This clone has just one count. The chain uses TRBV9 and TRBJ2-2; the match to TRBD2 covers 11 bases. The CDR3 is made up of 16 amino acids. V was pared by 3 bases and J by 3 bases, with 4 bases of the junction left unmatched. Germline V CDR1 and CDR2: SGDLS, YYNGEE. This CDR3 reads CASSATSGEHTGELFF. The CDR3 DNA is TGTGCCAGCAGCGCGACTAGCGGGGAGCACACCGGGGAGCTGTTTTTT.

The chain combines TRBV7-2 with TRBJ1-1; D is undetermined. CDR1 SGHTA and CDR2 FQGNSA come from the germline V gene. Trimming left V 5 bases short and J 1 base short, with 8 bases between. The CDR3 length is 13 residues. The CDR3: CASSVRENTEAFF. In nucleotides, the CDR3 is TGTGCCAGCAGCGTCAGAGAGAACACTGAAGCTTTCTTT.

The DNA of the CDR3 is TGTGCCAGCAGGGGACAGGGGGAGAGGGAAGCTTTCTTT. It is translated as CASRGQGEREAFF. The chain has TRBV28 and TRBJ1-1; TRBD1 agrees at 11 bases. V was pared by 6 bases and J by 8 bases, with 5 bases of the junction left unmatched. Germline CDR1 MDHEN, CDR2 SYDVKM. This CDR3 region has 13 residues.